The 17 T cell receptor beta chains given below trace back to one sample, sequenced in a study of molecular identifiers for immune sequencing clone quantification. TCRdb re-analysed the PCR reads in MiXCR, keeping a single row per CDR3 protein. The sample lists tens of thousands of distinct CDR3 sequences; 15% to 20% were seen once. Sequences were obtained from naive CD8+ T cells from blood, with Jurkat cell RNA spiked in. Subset defined: FACS-sorted CD8+CD4-CCR7+CD45RA+ naive T cells. Receptors were obtained from a human donor in good health. Some libraries in this study had Jurkat cell RNA spiked in.

This clonotype appeared many times. This chain joins TRBV4-1 and TRBJ2-1; a weak D match, TRBD2 (6 bases). The length of the CDR3 is 14 residues. V was cut by 4 bases and J by 12 bases, with 19 bases left in between. Per the germline V gene, CDR1 is MGHRA and CDR2 is YSYEKL. Here the CDR3 reads CASSLGTSAVGQFF. In DNA form, the CDR3 reads TGCGCCAGCAGCCTCGGGACTTCTGCCGTTGGGCAGTTCTTC.

The rearrangement links TRBV7-9 to TRBJ2-5; TRBD2 might be the D (5 bases). Trimming took 5 bases from V and 5 from J, leaving 12 bases between them. Germline values: CDR1 SEHNR, CDR2 FQNEAQ (reference sequence). This CDR3 spans 13 amino acids. The CDR3 sequence is CASSRSGGETQYF. The CDR3 nucleotides are TGTGCCAGCAGCCGGTCCGGCGGGGAGACCCAGTACTTC.

This clonotype has at least ten counts. The rearrangement joins TRBV27 to TRBJ1-5, with 8 nucleotides matching TRBD1. J gave up 6 bases and V 4 bases, and 8 bases lay outside the gene matches. In germline, CDR1 is MNHEY, CDR2 SMNVEV (reference sequence). The CDR3 spans 15 residues. The CDR3 loop reads CASSSRTGFGQPQHF. For the CDR3, the DNA is TGTGCCAGCAGTTCTCGGACAGGGTTTGGTCAGCCCCAGCATTTT.

This clonotype has a count of ten or more. The rearrangement joins TRBV18 to TRBJ2-5; the D gene is possibly TRBD1 (6 bases). The CDR3 is 16 amino acids. CDR1 is KGHSH, CDR2 LQKENI, per germline. Trimming pared 3 bases from V and 3 bases from J, leaving 17 bases between. Here the CDR3 reads CASSPFQTGSEETQYF. The CDR3, as DNA: TGTGCCAGCTCACCTTTTCAAACAGGGTCGGAAGAGACCCAGTACTTC.

This clonotype was counted many times. The chain's CDR3 is CASSYVKVDDHGYTF. The CDR3 DNA follows: TGTGCCAGCAGTTATGTGAAGGTGGATGATCATGGCTACACCTTC. This rearrangement joins TRBV6-6 to TRBJ1-2; D remains ambiguous. This CDR3 region has 15 residues. Trimming cost V 3 bases and J 6 bases, with 17 bases left between them. CDR1 and CDR2 from the germline V gene are MNHNY and SVGAGI (reference sequence).

This clonotype was seen repeatedly, ten times or more. This chain joins TRBV20-1 and TRBJ2-3, with D possibly TRBD2 on 6 matching bases. The CDR3 sequence is 12 residues long. V lost 1 base to trimming and J lost 10 bases, with 12 bases between them. Germline CDR1 and CDR2: DFQATT and SNEGSKA (reference sequence). This chain's CDR3 is CSARVMASAQYF. The CDR3 DNA reads as TGCAGTGCTAGAGTTATGGCTAGCGCGCAGTATTTT.

Many counts were recorded for this clonotype. J is TRBJ2-6 and V is TRBV12-3 or TRBV12-4; D unresolved. Trimming stripped 5 bases from V and 2 bases from J, with 4 bases between. CDR3 size: 13 residues. This chain's CDR3 is CASSPTGANVLTF. The CDR3 DNA is TGTGCCAGCAGTCCTACTGGGGCCAACGTCCTGACTTTC.

This clonotype occurred many times. This chain uses TRBV11-3 with TRBJ2-5; D is tentatively TRBD1 or TRBD2 (5 bases each). Deletions cut 5 bases from V and 1 base from J, with 11 bases between. The CDR3 is made up of 14 amino acids. Germline CDR1 is SGHNT and CDR2 is YENEEA. CDR3 sequence: CASSGRGGQETQYF. The CDR3 DNA reads as TGTGCCAGCAGCGGCCGGGGCGGCCAAGAGACCCAGTACTTC.

This clonotype was seen ten or more times. The chain is built from TRBV4-3 and TRBJ2-2; TRBD2 aligns across 9 bases. V dropped 1 base and J dropped 5; count of bases not matched to a gene: 8. The CDR3 consists of 17 residues. Germline V gene sequence: CDR1 LGHNA, CDR2 YSLEER. Here the CDR3 reads CASSQGLAGLLTGELFF. The CDR3 DNA reads TGCGCCAGCAGCCAAGGTCTAGCGGGACTTTTGACCGGGGAGCTGTTTTTT.

This clonotype was seen repeatedly, ten times or more. The chain combines TRBV13 with TRBJ2-1; unclear D gene. This CDR3 region has 13 residues. Germline V gives CDR1 PRHDT, CDR2 FYEKMQ (reference sequence). Trimming shortened V by 2 bases and J by 5 bases, and 7 bases separated the two germline ends. CDR3 DNA sequence: TGTGCCAGCAGCTTAAGGTCGGACAATGAGCAGTTCTTC. It encodes CASSLRSDNEQFF.

Of note for this clonotype: A much larger clone differs by one base, so this may be a read error. This chain connects TRBV30 to TRBJ1-2; TRBD1 is a possible D gene (5 bases). This CDR3 comprises 14 residues. Trimming stripped 2 bases from V and 7 bases from J, with 17 bases between. CDR1 GTSNPN and CDR2 SVGIG come from the germline V gene (reference sequence). CDR3 sequence: CAWSLRGTYCGYTF. CDR3 DNA: TGTGCCTGGAGTTTAAGGGGTACCTACTGTGGCTACACCTTC. Looking up the rest from reference TRBV30 and TRBJ1-2 gives the full variable domain: SQTIHQWPATLVQPVGSPLSLECTVEGTSNPNLYWYRQAAGRGLQLLFYSVGIGQISSEVPQNLSASRPQDRQFILSSKKLLLSDSGFYLCAWSLRGTYCGYTFGSGTRLTVV.

This clonotype has at least ten counts. V gene TRBV5-1 combines with J gene TRBJ2-7; 12 bases fit TRBD1. V shed 0 bases and J 4 bases; nucleotides not matched to a gene: 5. The CDR3 runs 16 residues. Germline V gives CDR1 SGHRS, CDR2 YFSETQ. The CDR3 sequence is CASSLATGQGAYEQYF. The CDR3, as DNA: TGCGCCAGCAGCTTGGCCACGGGACAGGGGGCTTACGAGCAGTACTTC.

V usage is TRBV12-5 and J usage is TRBJ1-1; weak D call: TRBD1 (5 bases). The germline V and J ends were trimmed by 9 bases and 5 bases, with 19 bases remaining between them. This CDR3 contains 14 residues. Germline-derived CDR1 and CDR2 are LGHNT and FRNRAP. CDR3 nucleotides: TGTGCTAGCGGAATGTCCTGGGGGATAACTGAAGCTTTCTTT. This codes for CASGMSWGITEAFF.

This clonotype was counted at least ten times. The genes are TRBV13 and TRBJ2-1; 9 bases fit TRBD1. J was trimmed by 1 base and V by 5 bases; bases with no gene match: 6. Germline CDR1 is PRHDT and CDR2 is FYEKMQ (reference sequence). The CDR3 contains 16 residues. In nucleotides, the CDR3 is TGTGCCAGCAGCGCCCTCGGGACAGGGTCCTACAATGAGCAGTTCTTC. Translation: CASSALGTGSYNEQFF.

Notes on this clonotype: This may arise from a read error, as a much more abundant clone is one base away. V gene TRBV27 combines with J gene TRBJ2-7; TRBD2 matches 7 bases. CDR1 and CDR2 (germline): MNHEY, SMNVEV (reference sequence). This CDR3 spans 15 amino acids. The CDR3 loop reads CASSLFPSGNYGQYF. For the CDR3, the DNA is TGTGCCAGCAGTTTATTTCCTAGCGGAAACTACGGGCAGTACTTC.

Notes on this clonotype: A much bigger clone sits one base away, suggesting this may be a read error. V is TRBV5-1 and J is TRBJ1-5; D is possibly TRBD1 (5 bases). CDR3 size: 16 residues. CDR1 is SGHRS and CDR2 is YFSETQ in the germline V gene. The CDR3 DNA reads TGCGCCAGCAACTTGTCGGGACGGGGGAGCAATCAGCCCCAGCATTTT. The encoded protein is CASNLSGRGSNQPQHF.

At least ten counts were recorded for this clonotype. V usage is TRBV11-3 and J usage is TRBJ2-3; D is undetermined. Germline CDR1 and CDR2: SGHNT and YENEEA. The CDR3 length is 15 residues. Trimming took off 2 bases at V and 6 bases at J, with 15 bases between the two ends. The CDR3 reads CASSLFLGLMDTQYF. As DNA, the CDR3 is TGTGCCAGCAGCTTATTCCTAGGATTGATGGATACGCAGTATTTT.